A single sample is the source of the 19 T cell receptor beta chains below, sequenced in a study of identical twins. TCRdb re-derived calls from the 5' RACE reads in MiXCR, one entry per CDR3 protein. The top ten hold roughly 8.9% of the sample, which has more than 350,000 distinct CDR3 sequences, roughly 9% seen once. The source material was naive T cells sorted from blood. The receptors come from a woman in her fifties or sixties in good health.

This clonotype has a handful of counts. The chain is built from TRBV20-1 and TRBJ2-5, with 13 bases fitting TRBD2. This CDR3 region has 14 residues. V dropped 5 bases and J dropped 5; count of bases not matched to a gene: 5. CDR1 and CDR2 (germline): DFQATT, SNEGSKA (reference sequence). CDR3 nucleotide sequence: TGCAGTGCTGACGGGACTAGCGGGATCGAGACCCAGTACTTC. This codes for CSADGTSGIETQYF.

Ten or more counts support this clonotype. The chain recombines TRBV5-1 with TRBJ2-3, with 8 positions matching TRBD1. V lost 4 bases to trimming and J lost 1 base; unmatched junction nucleotides: 2. Germline CDR1 SGHRS, CDR2 YFSETQ. The CDR3 consists of 14 residues. The CDR3, as DNA: TGCGCCAGCAGCCCGGACAGGGGCACAGATACGCAGTATTTT. This encodes CASSPDRGTDTQYF.

This clonotype was found many times. The chain uses TRBV27 and TRBJ2-2; the D gene is possibly TRBD1 (5 bases). Germline CDR1 reads MNHEY; CDR2 reads SMNVEV (reference sequence). The CDR3 has 11 amino acids. The V and J ends lost 6 bases and 9 bases respectively, with 8 bases between them. DNA of the CDR3: TGTGCCAGCAGCTGGGGCCGGGAGCTGTTTTTT. It encodes CASSWGRELFF.

There are many counts of this clonotype. This rearrangement joins TRBV4-2 to TRBJ2-4; no clear D. Between the trimmed V and J ends, which lost 0 bases and 8 bases, there was a span of 11 bases. Germline CDR1 reads LGHNA; CDR2 reads YNFKEQ. CDR3 length equals 14 residues. In DNA form, the CDR3 reads TGTGCCAGCAGCCAAGATCTCGGCGGTGACATTCAGTACTTC. It encodes CASSQDLGGDIQYF.

This clonotype was observed many times. This chain uses TRBV3-1 with TRBJ2-7, with TRBD2 matching 10 bases. The CDR3 is 15 residues long. V dropped 8 bases and J dropped 2; count of bases not matched to a gene: 9. Germline loops: CDR1 LGHDT, CDR2 YNNKEL (reference sequence). CDR3 protein: CASGTGLAPAYEQYF. CDR3 coding DNA: TGTGCCAGCGGTACGGGACTAGCGCCGGCCTACGAGCAGTACTTC.

The V gene is TRBV20-1, the J gene TRBJ1-6, with 7 nucleotides matching TRBD1. The V gene end was trimmed by 6 bases and the J gene end by 0 bases; junction bases not matched to a gene: 11. In germline, CDR1 is DFQATT, CDR2 SNEGSKA (reference sequence). This CDR3 comprises 17 residues. The CDR3 loop is CSAERLQGDSYNSPLHF. CDR3 nucleotides: TGCAGTGCCGAGAGACTTCAGGGGGACTCCTATAATTCACCCCTCCACTTT.

The V and J genes are TRBV5-1 and TRBJ2-7; TRBD1 aligns across 8 bases. This CDR3 has 14 residues. Per the germline V gene, CDR1 is SGHRS and CDR2 is YFSETQ. After removal of 1 base from V and 3 bases from J, the junction contained 3 bases not matched to a gene. CDR3: CASSLRDRNYEQYF. CDR3 DNA sequence: TGCGCCAGCAGCTTGCGGGACAGGAACTACGAGCAGTACTTC.

In its sample, this clonotype was seen many times. V and J are TRBV20-1 and TRBJ2-3; no clear D gene. Germline V gene lookup returns CDR1 DFQATT and CDR2 SNEGSKA (reference sequence). Trimming stripped 3 bases from V and 3 bases from J, with 13 bases between. CDR3 size: 14 residues. CDR3 sequence: CSASSTGITDTQYF. The CDR3 DNA reads as TGCAGTGCTAGCTCCACGGGCATTACAGATACGCAGTATTTT.

The V call is TRBV27, the J call TRBJ2-7, with D unresolved. CDR3 size: 11 residues. V lost 8 bases to trimming and J lost 2 bases, with 7 bases between them. Germline V gene data show CDR1 as MNHEY and CDR2 as SMNVEV (reference sequence). The CDR3 DNA sequence: TGTGCCAGCGGGTGGGCCTACGAGCAGTACGTC. This codes for CASGWAYEQYV.

The chain is built from TRBV9 and TRBJ2-1; 14 bases map to TRBD2. This CDR3 is 18 amino acids long. Germline CDR1 is SGDLS and CDR2 is YYNGEE. With V trimmed by 3 bases and J by 6 bases, 11 bases remained unmatched. The CDR3 DNA follows: TGTGCCAGCAGCGCCCGCGGACTAGCGGGAGGTTGGGGCAATGAGCAGTTCTTC. Amino acids: CASSARGLAGGWGNEQFF.

The V call is TRBV2, the J call TRBJ1-4; 8 bases map to TRBD1. This CDR3 region has 16 residues. V was pared by 1 base and J by 8 bases, with 9 bases of the junction left unmatched. Germline CDR1 and CDR2: SNHLY and FYNNEI. As DNA, the CDR3 is TGTGCCAGCAGTGAAGGGTGGACAGGGTTACAAGAAAAACTGTTTTTT. Protein product: CASSEGWTGLQEKLFF.

On this clonotype itself: A much larger clone lies a single base off, so this may be a read error. The CDR3 sequence is CAGSTGTEFAEAFF. DNA of the CDR3: TGTGCCGGCAGCACCGGGACAGAGTTCGCTGAAGCTTTCTTT. The rearrangement uses TRBV7-9 and TRBJ1-1, with 7 bases aligning to TRBD1. This CDR3 has 14 residues. Germline V gives CDR1 SEHNR, CDR2 FQNEAQ (reference sequence).

The chain joins TRBV7-2 to TRBJ2-2, with 8 bases that match TRBD2. With V trimmed by 1 base and J by 5 bases, 3 bases remained unmatched. This CDR3 region has 15 residues. Germline V gives CDR1 SGHTA, CDR2 FQGNSA. The CDR3 region is CASSLGIAGTGELFF. The DNA of the CDR3 is TGTGCCAGCAGCTTAGGAATAGCGGGAACCGGGGAGCTGTTTTTT.

The chain uses TRBV5-1 and TRBJ2-5, with 7 positions matching TRBD1. Trimming took 4 bases from V and 7 from J; bases not matched to a gene: 10. The CDR3 extends over 14 amino acids. The germline V gene has CDR1 SGHRS and CDR2 YFSETQ. The CDR3 here is CASSTGTVRGTQYF. The CDR3 DNA reads as TGCGCCAGCAGCACCGGGACAGTCCGTGGGACCCAGTACTTC. Full variable domain (missing parts from reference TRBV5-1 and TRBJ2-5): KAGVTQTPRYLIKTRGQQVTLSCSPISGHRSVSWYQQTPGQGLQFLFEYFSETQRNKGNFPGRFSGRQFSNSRSEMNVSTLELGDSALYLCASSTGTVRGTQYFGPGTRLLVL.

This clonotype came up many times. The rearrangement uses TRBV4-1 and TRBJ2-5, with unresolved D. Germline lookup yields CDR1 MGHRA and CDR2 YSYEKL. The CDR3 extends over 15 amino acids. The germline V and J ends were trimmed by 0 bases and 6 bases, with 14 bases remaining between them. CDR3 DNA: TGCGCCAGCAGCCAAGAAGAGGAGAGCGAAAAGACCCAGTACTTC. Translating gives CASSQEEESEKTQYF.

This clonotype came up many times. V gene TRBV12-3 or TRBV12-4 combines with J gene TRBJ2-3; TRBD2 agrees at 10 bases. Unmatched junction bases numbered 0, after V lost 2 bases and J lost 1 base. This CDR3 is 15 amino acids long. CDR3 sequence reads: CASSLTSGGTDTQYF. CDR3 coding DNA: TGTGCCAGCAGTTTAACTAGCGGGGGCACAGATACGCAGTATTTT.

The chain couples TRBV27 to TRBJ2-7; tentatively, D is TRBD2 (6 bases). The CDR3 sequence is 14 residues long. Trimming took 3 bases from V and 9 from J, leaving 18 bases between them. In germline, CDR1 is MNHEY, CDR2 SMNVEV (reference sequence). Written as DNA, the CDR3 is TGTGCCAGCAGTTTCTCCGGACTAAATACGAGGCAGTACGTC. This codes for CASSFSGLNTRQYV.

The chain couples TRBV5-6 to TRBJ1-1; possible D gene TRBD1, 5 bases. The CDR3 sequence is 15 residues long. Germline V lookup: CDR1 SGHDT, CDR2 YYEEEE. V was cut by 1 base and J by 0 bases, with 10 bases left in between. The CDR3, as DNA: TGTGCCAGCAGCTTGTCGGAGACAGTGAACACTGAAGCTTTCTTT. Protein product: CASSLSETVNTEAFF.

This clonotype appeared many times. For the CDR3, the DNA is TGTGCCAGCAGTTGGACTAGCGGGAGAGTGTATTTT. Its translation: CASSWTSGRVYF. The gene calls are TRBV12-3 or TRBV12-4 and TRBJ2-3, with 13 bases that match TRBD2. This CDR3 comprises 12 residues. Unmatched junction bases numbered 3, after V lost 4 bases and J lost 14 bases.